The 14 T cell receptor beta chains below all came from one sample that was sequenced in a study of PD-L1 blockade in urothelial cancer. TCRdb's table, derived via immunoSEQ multiplex PCR, lists solely in-frame clones and lacks some. The sample includes around 53,000 clones, around 82% of them seen just once. Material: PBMCs, obtained around atezolizumab (anti-PD-L1) treatment. Every receptor here comes from a man in his forties with urothelial cancer.

V and J are TRBV15 and TRBJ1-4; tentatively, D is TRBD1 (6 bases). Germline V CDR1 and CDR2: LNHNV, YYDKDF (reference sequence). Between the trimmed V and J ends, which lost 2 bases and 16 bases, there was a span of 14 bases. This CDR3 is 12 amino acids long. CDR3 sequence: CATSRSGQSTFF. The CDR3 nucleotides read TGTGCCACCAGCAGATCCGGACAGTCGACGTTTTTT. The whole variable domain, remainder taken from reference TRBV15 and TRBJ1-4, is DAMVIQNPRYQVTQFGKPVTLSCSQTLNHNVMYWYQQKSSQAPKLLFHYYDKDFNNEADTPDNFQSRRPNTSFCFLDIRSPGLGDTAMYLCATSRSGQSTFFGSGTQLSVL.

This clone was counted a single time. The chain is built from TRBV28 and TRBJ2-1; possible D gene TRBD1, 6 bases. V lost 7 bases and J 4 bases, leaving 8 bases between the germline ends. From germline, CDR1 is MDHEN and CDR2 SYDVKM. The CDR3 is 12 amino acids. The CDR3 DNA is TGTGCCAGCAAGAGGGGGTACAATGAGCAGTTCTTC. Protein sequence: CASKRGYNEQFF.

V is TRBV28 and J is TRBJ1-5, with a weak D call TRBD1 (5 bases). The CDR3 length is 14 residues. Germline CDR1 is MDHEN and CDR2 is SYDVKM. With 3 bases removed from V and 6 bases from J, the gap between germline ends came to 12 bases. CDR3 amino acids: CASSFRGIGQPQHF. For the CDR3, the DNA is TGTGCCAGCAGTTTTAGGGGTATCGGTCAGCCCCAGCATTTT.

The DNA of the CDR3 is TGTGCCAGCAGCCCCTCCTCTTACTTGGAGACCCAGTACTTC. Protein sequence: CASSPSSYLETQYF. The V and J genes are TRBV7-6 and TRBJ2-5; D is unresolved. CDR1 is SGHVS, CDR2 FNYEAQ, per germline. The V end lost 5 bases, the J end lost 5 bases, and 15 bases lay between the germline ends. The CDR3 consists of 14 residues.

V and J are TRBV9 and TRBJ2-3; possibly TRBD1 for D (6 bases). CDR3 size: 15 residues. Looked up from germline, CDR1 is SGDLS and CDR2 is YYNGEE. V lost 0 bases to trimming and J lost 0 bases, with 8 bases between them. The CDR3, as DNA: TGTGCCAGCAGCGTAGCCACAGGGAGCACAGATACGCAGTATTTT. This sequence encodes CASSVATGSTDTQYF. Supplemented by reference TRBV9 and TRBJ2-3, the full variable domain reads DSGVTQTPKHLITATGQRVTLRCSPRSGDLSVYWYQQSLDQGLQFLIQYYNGEERAKGNILERFSAQQFPDLHSELNLSSLELGDSALYFCASSVATGSTDTQYFGPGTRLTVL.

The chain employs TRBV4-3 and TRBJ2-7, with 11 bases that match TRBD2. J was trimmed by 4 bases and V by 4 bases; bases with no gene match: 3. The CDR3 sequence is 14 residues long. Per germline, CDR1 LGHNA and CDR2 YSLEER. CDR3 in amino acids: CASSLGTSGYEQYF. The CDR3 DNA reads as TGCGCCAGCAGCCTTGGGACTAGCGGTTACGAGCAGTACTTC.

The chain couples TRBV7-9 to TRBJ2-1, with TRBD1 matching over 7 bases. CDR1 and CDR2 from the germline V gene are SEHNR and FQNEAQ (reference sequence). This CDR3 is built from 15 residues. V was clipped by 7 bases and J by 4 bases; unmatched bases: 10. CDR3 sequence reads: CASTTGDSVYNEQFF. DNA of the CDR3: TGTGCCAGCACCACCGGGGACAGCGTATACAATGAGCAGTTCTTC.

This chain joins TRBV27 and TRBJ1-1; D is ambiguous. This CDR3 is built from 13 residues. The germline CDR1 and CDR2 sequences are MNHEY and SMNVEV (reference sequence). Trimming stripped 6 bases from V and 0 bases from J, with 8 bases between. This CDR3 reads CASSKQMNTEAFF. In nucleotides, the CDR3 is TGTGCCAGCAGCAAACAGATGAACACTGAAGCTTTCTTT.

The chain joins TRBV19 to TRBJ1-2, with TRBD1 as a possible D gene (5 bases). The germline V gene encodes CDR1 LNHDA and CDR2 SQIVND (reference sequence). There are 13 residues in the CDR3. Between the trimmed V and J ends, which lost 6 bases and 6 bases, there was a span of 14 bases. Written as DNA, the CDR3 is TGTGCCAGTAGGCGCCAGGGTGTCGATGGCTACACCTTC. This codes for CASRRQGVDGYTF.

This clone occurred a few times. The chain recombines TRBV30 with TRBJ2-5; 8 bases are shared with TRBD1. V was clipped by 4 bases and J by 6 bases; unmatched bases: 10. This CDR3 has 14 amino acids. Per germline, CDR1 GTSNPN and CDR2 SVGIG (reference sequence). CDR3 DNA: TGTGCCTGGACCATCGGACAGGGCCGGAAGACCCAGTACTTC. Its protein is CAWTIGQGRKTQYF.

This chain connects TRBV5-1 to TRBJ1-1; no reliable D call. The CDR3 has 13 residues. Between the trimmed V and J ends, which lost 6 bases and 0 bases, there was a span of 9 bases. In germline, CDR1 is SGHRS, CDR2 YFSETQ. CDR3: CASTSDLNTEAFF. The CDR3 coding sequence is TGCGCCAGCACCTCCGACTTGAACACTGAAGCTTTCTTT.

The genes are TRBV6-6 and TRBJ2-1, with D hard to call. Per germline, CDR1 MNHNY and CDR2 SVGAGI (reference sequence). V lost 1 base and J lost 8, with 15 bases in between. The CDR3 has 15 residues. The DNA for the CDR3 is TGTGCCAGCAGTTACTACGCCCCGGCGGCGGATGAGCAGTTCTTC. Protein product: CASSYYAPAADEQFF.

The J gene is TRBJ2-2, the V gene TRBV11-2, with 10 nucleotides matching TRBD1. The CDR3 spans 17 residues. Trimming removed 1 base from V and 5 bases from J; junction bases left unmatched: 7. Germline loops: CDR1 SGHAT, CDR2 FQNNGV. In DNA, the CDR3 is TGTGCCAGCAGCTTAGTCCGACGGGACAGGGGAACCGGGGAGCTGTTTTTT. Its translation: CASSLVRRDRGTGELFF. Full variable domain (rest looked up from reference TRBV11-2 and TRBJ2-2): EAGVAQSPRYKIIEKRQSVAFWCNPISGHATLYWYQQILGQGPKLLIQFQNNGVVDDSQLPKDRFSAERLKGVDSTLKIQPAKLEDSAVYLCASSLVRRDRGTGELFFGEGSRLTVL.

CDR3 in amino acids: CASFKSRTEAFF. CDR3 in DNA: TGTGCCAGCTTTAAATCGAGGACTGAAGCTTTCTTT. The chain uses TRBV27 and TRBJ1-1; D call uncertain. CDR3 length: 12 residues. Per the germline V gene, CDR1 is MNHEY and CDR2 is SMNVEV (reference sequence). Trimming shortened V by 8 bases and J by 5 bases, and 12 bases separated the two germline ends.